One and the same sample provided the 25 T cell receptor beta chains below, sequenced in a study of cytomegalovirus exposure and HLA in healthy donors. This PCR relied on a set of 60 Vbeta primers and 13 Jbeta primers. Sequencing was performed with immunoSEQ multiplex PCR; in TCRdb, only in-frame clones are kept and a portion is missing. The sample includes some 70,000 clones. Sequencing used PBMCs. These receptors all come from a female donor in good health and CMV-seropositive.

J is TRBJ2-7 and V is TRBV11-1, with 10 positions matching TRBD1. The germline CDR1 and CDR2 sequences are SGHAT and FQDESV (reference sequence). CDR3 length equals 15 residues. V shed 1 base, J shed 2 bases, and the junction held 2 bases outside the gene matches. The CDR3: CASSLVGTGAYEQYF. The CDR3 DNA follows: TGTGCCAGCAGCTTAGTTGGGACAGGGGCCTACGAGCAGTACTTC.

The chain links TRBV28 to TRBJ1-2, with TRBD1 as a possible D gene (6 bases). The germline V and J ends were trimmed by 7 bases and 4 bases, with 7 bases remaining between them. Per germline, CDR1 MDHEN and CDR2 SYDVKM. The CDR3 is 11 amino acids. For the CDR3, the DNA is TGTGCCAGCACAGGGGCCTATGGCTACACCTTC. It codes for CASTGAYGYTF.

The rearrangement uses TRBV21-1 and TRBJ1-1; the D call TRBD1 from the table was never checked on the DNA. TRBV21-1 corresponds to a pseudogene. CDR3 length: 15 residues. CDR3 amino acids: CASTYHPGVGTEAFF. CDR3 nucleotides: TGTGCCAGCACCTACCACCCAGGGGTGGGGACTGAAGCTTTCTTT.

The chain uses TRBV5-1 and TRBJ1-2; the match to TRBD1 covers 7 bases. This CDR3 is 14 amino acids long. Per germline, CDR1 SGHRS and CDR2 YFSETQ. V was clipped by 0 bases and J by 8 bases; unmatched bases: 7. The CDR3 DNA sequence: TGCGCCAGCAGCTTGGGACAGGGCCTAGGGGGCTACACCTTC. Its translation: CASSLGQGLGGYTF.

The CDR3 nucleotides read TGTGCCAGCAGCTCGGACAGGGGCTACGAGCAGTACTTC. It encodes CASSSDRGYEQYF. The rearrangement links TRBV4-2 to TRBJ2-5, with 9 nucleotides matching TRBD1. The DNA end lines up better with TRBJ2-7; the J call may be wrong. Germline V CDR1 and CDR2: LGHNA, YNFKEQ. CDR3 size: 13 residues.

The V gene is TRBV4-3, the J gene TRBJ1-1, with D possibly being TRBD1 (6 bases). V lost 3 bases and J 4 bases, leaving 15 bases between the germline ends. This CDR3 contains 15 residues. CDR1 and CDR2 (germline): LGHNA, YSLEER. CDR3 sequence (DNA): TGCGCCAGCAGCCAGTGGGGGCAGGGGAGCACTGAAGCTTTCTTT. Protein: CASSQWGQGSTEAFF.

The chain couples TRBV2 to TRBJ2-1, with TRBD1 as a possible D gene (5 bases). The CDR3 has 13 residues. V lost 8 bases and J lost 3, with 11 bases in between. CDR1 and CDR2 (germline): SNHLY, FYNNEI. Here the CDR3 DNA reads TGTGCCAGCGGGGCCCAGATCTACAATGAGCAGTTCTTC. It yields the protein CASGAQIYNEQFF. The complete variable domain, with remaining parts taken from reference TRBV2 and TRBJ2-1, reads EPEVTQTPSHQVTQMGQEVILRCVPISNHLYFYWYRQILGQKVEFLVSFYNNEISEKSEIFDDQFSVERPDGSNFTLKIRSTKLEDSAMYFCASGAQIYNEQFFGPGTRLTVL.

This chain uses TRBV5-1 with TRBJ2-3; 12 nucleotides match TRBD2. The germline V gene has CDR1 SGHRS and CDR2 YFSETQ. The V gene end was trimmed by 2 bases and the J gene end by 6 bases; junction bases not matched to a gene: 4. CDR3 size: 15 residues. CDR3 amino acids: CASSFGLAGRDTQYF. The CDR3 nucleotides are TGCGCCAGCAGCTTCGGACTAGCGGGGAGGGATACGCAGTATTTT. The full variable domain, rest sourced from reference TRBV5-1 and TRBJ2-3, is KAGVTQTPRYLIKTRGQQVTLSCSPISGHRSVSWYQQTPGQGLQFLFEYFSETQRNKGNFPGRFSGRQFSNSRSEMNVSTLELGDSALYLCASSFGLAGRDTQYFGPGTRLTVL.

Here the CDR3 DNA reads TGTGCCAGCAGACCTCAGGGGGCGGGAAACACCATATATTTT. It specifies CASRPQGAGNTIYF. The genes are TRBV28 and TRBJ1-3; 8 nucleotides align to TRBD1. The germline V gene encodes CDR1 MDHEN and CDR2 SYDVKM. CDR3 length equals 14 residues. V lost 6 bases, J lost 4 bases, and 5 bases stayed unmatched.

The rearrangement joins TRBV9 to TRBJ2-5, with 7 bases identical to TRBD2. The DNA matches TRBJ2-7 better at its end, which makes the J call doubtful. CDR1 and CDR2 from the germline V gene are SGDLS and YYNGEE. CDR3 length equals 14 residues. CDR3 DNA sequence: TGTGCCAGCAGCGTAGCGGGGGGAGACTACGAGCAGTACTTC. It yields the protein CASSVAGGDYEQYF.

The chain recombines TRBV11-2 with TRBJ2-3; TRBD2 aligns across 10 bases. The CDR3 has 18 residues. Germline lookup yields CDR1 SGHAT and CDR2 FQNNGV. V trimming: 1 base; J trimming: 6 bases; junction bases outside the gene matches: 13. CDR3 in amino acids: CASSLALRLAGEGDTQYF. The CDR3 DNA reads as TGTGCCAGCAGCTTAGCCCTCCGTCTAGCGGGAGAGGGGGATACGCAGTATTTT.

This sequence joins TRBV5-6 and TRBJ2-7; D is possibly TRBD1 (5 bases). CDR3 size: 16 residues. Germline V lookup: CDR1 SGHDT, CDR2 YYEEEE. V dropped 4 bases and J dropped 2 bases, with 19 bases sitting between them. The CDR3 here is CASSRKPGLRAYEQYF. Written as DNA, the CDR3 is TGTGCCAGCAGCCGCAAACCAGGGTTAAGGGCCTACGAGCAGTACTTC.

The chain recombines TRBV27 with TRBJ2-4, with D possibly being TRBD2 (5 bases). Germline values: CDR1 MNHEY, CDR2 SMNVEV (reference sequence). The CDR3 is made up of 14 amino acids. V dropped 5 bases and J dropped 0 bases, with 8 bases sitting between them. CDR3 region: CASSPREAKNIQYF. The CDR3 nucleotides are TGTGCCAGCAGTCCTCGGGAAGCCAAAAACATTCAGTACTTC.

The rearrangement joins TRBV5-1 to TRBJ2-7; 9 positions agree with TRBD1. The J segment lost 2 bases and the V segment lost 3 bases, leaving 3 bases of the junction unmatched. The length of the CDR3 is 14 residues. Germline V gene sequence: CDR1 SGHRS, CDR2 YFSETQ. The chain's CDR3 is CASSSGQGPYEQYF. The DNA for the CDR3 is TGCGCCAGCAGCTCTGGACAGGGGCCCTACGAGCAGTACTTC.

The gene calls are TRBV5-1 and TRBJ2-5; tentatively, D is TRBD1 (6 bases). The V end lost 0 bases, the J end lost 9 bases, and 15 bases lay between the germline ends. Per the germline V gene, CDR1 is SGHRS and CDR2 is YFSETQ. The CDR3 spans 14 residues. As DNA, the CDR3 is TGCGCCAGCAGCTTGGCCAACGGATCAGGGGCCCAGTACTTC. The encoded protein is CASSLANGSGAQYF.

The V and J genes are TRBV9 and TRBJ1-4; D may be TRBD1 (6 bases). The CDR3 is 15 residues long. Germline CDR1 and CDR2: SGDLS and YYNGEE. V dropped 2 bases and J dropped 7 bases, with 15 bases sitting between them. The CDR3, as DNA: TGTGCCAGCAGCGTGACAGGCACAATAAGTGAAAAACTGTTTTTT. Protein: CASSVTGTISEKLFF.

The rearrangement uses TRBV4-1 and TRBJ1-6; D is possibly TRBD1 (6 bases). Germline CDR1 and CDR2: MGHRA and YSYEKL. V lost 0 bases and J lost 6, with 21 bases in between. CDR3 length: 19 amino acids. The CDR3 protein is CASSQDRSASDRTNSPLHF. The CDR3 DNA follows: TGCGCCAGCAGCCAAGATAGGAGCGCCAGCGACAGGACTAATTCACCCCTCCACTTT.

The chain is built from TRBV27 and TRBJ2-3; 7 positions match TRBD2. This CDR3 comprises 19 residues. V lost 0 bases, J lost 6 bases, and 18 bases stayed unmatched. Germline CDR1 is MNHEY and CDR2 is SMNVEV (reference sequence). The CDR3 sequence is CASSLSVIPAAGAGDTQYF. The DNA for the CDR3 is TGTGCCAGCAGTTTATCGGTGATACCGGCGGCGGGAGCTGGGGATACGCAGTATTTT.

This chain joins TRBV18 and TRBJ1-5, with D possibly matching TRBD1 (6 bases). The length of the CDR3 is 14 residues. The germline V gene encodes CDR1 KGHSH and CDR2 LQKENI. CDR3 bases: TGTGGGCCCCACAGGGCGGATAGCAATCAGCCCCAGCATTTT. This sequence encodes CGPHRADSNQPQHF.

The V call is TRBV19, the J call TRBJ2-1; 15 nucleotides align to TRBD2. The CDR3 totals 15 residues. Germline V CDR1 and CDR2: LNHDA, SQIVND (reference sequence). V was clipped by 8 bases and J by 5 bases; unmatched bases: 4. CDR3 residues: CASGLAGGRHNEQFF. The CDR3 nucleotides read TGTGCCAGTGGACTAGCGGGAGGGCGCCACAATGAGCAGTTCTTC.

The chain uses TRBV7-3 and TRBJ2-1, with 11 bases fitting TRBD2. With 4 bases clipped from V and 4 bases from J, the junction kept 6 bases outside the gene matches. Germline lookup yields CDR1 SGHTA and CDR2 FQGTGA. The CDR3 totals 16 residues. In DNA form, the CDR3 reads TGTGCCAGCAGCTCCGGGACTAGCGGAACTTACAATGAGCAGTTCTTC. Protein product: CASSSGTSGTYNEQFF.

The V call is TRBV7-2, the J call TRBJ2-3, with D tentatively TRBD1 (5 bases). V dropped 3 bases and J dropped 6 bases, with 10 bases sitting between them. Looked up from germline, CDR1 is SGHTA and CDR2 is FQGNSA. This CDR3 is 13 amino acids long. The CDR3 nucleotides read TGTGCCAGCAGCTTTAGCCCAGGGGATACGCAGTATTTT. This gives the protein CASSFSPGDTQYF.

The chain uses TRBV5-6 and TRBJ2-2; D is possibly TRBD1 (5 bases). The CDR3 has 15 residues. CDR1 SGHDT and CDR2 YYEEEE come from the germline V gene. Trimming removed 1 base at V and 1 base at J, with 8 bases between. CDR3 sequence reads: CASSLRQLNTGELFF. CDR3 DNA sequence: TGTGCCAGCAGCTTGCGACAGTTGAACACCGGGGAGCTGTTTTTT.

The J gene is TRBJ1-4, the V gene TRBV4-1; TRBD1 agrees at 10 bases. After removal of 2 bases from V and 6 bases from J, the junction contained 3 bases not matched to a gene. The CDR3 runs 15 residues. Germline values: CDR1 MGHRA, CDR2 YSYEKL. The CDR3 reads CASSQSGTGDEKLFF. CDR3 in DNA: TGCGCCAGCAGCCAATCCGGGACAGGGGATGAAAAACTGTTTTTT.

The V call is TRBV2, the J call TRBJ1-1; D remains unclear. The CDR3 sequence is 14 residues long. Germline lookup yields CDR1 SNHLY and CDR2 FYNNEI. Between the trimmed V and J ends, which lost 1 base and 1 base, there was a span of 7 bases. The CDR3 DNA is TGTGCCAGCAGTGAAGTTACGGGGAACACTGAAGCTTTCTTT. Its protein product is CASSEVTGNTEAFF. Combining the CDR3 with reference TRBV2 and TRBJ1-1 gives the whole variable domain EPEVTQTPSHQVTQMGQEVILRCVPISNHLYFYWYRQILGQKVEFLVSFYNNEISEKSEIFDDQFSVERPDGSNFTLKIRSTKLEDSAMYFCASSEVTGNTEAFFGQGTRLTVV.